This TCR beta chain stems from a study of T cells in Graves' hyperthyroidism and ophthalmopathy. Reasons for excluding patients were uncontrolled infection, other autoimmune disease, pregnancy or lactation. Germline loops: CDR1 SEHNR, CDR2 FQNEAQ (reference sequence). V was shortened by 7 bases and J by 3 bases, with 15 bases between the two germline ends. The CDR3 loop spans 14 amino acids. Amplification of TCR beta CDR3 regions was performed using RNA transcripts as template. The TCR CDR3 was amplified in a first-round RT-PCR using the HTBI primer set. In TCRdb, the multiplex PCR reads were re-called with MiXCR into one record per CDR3 protein. This repertoire shows 350,000 to 400,000 distinct CDR3 sequences, about 18% found once; its top ten account for 3% to 4.5%. This clonotype was seen more than once but under ten times.

This chain uses TRBV7-9 with TRBJ1-2, with D maybe TRBD1 (6 bases). Sequences were obtained from blood. The sequence came from a woman aged 18-29 years with Graves' hyperthyroidism. The CDR3 protein is CASTPGRGDYGYTF. In DNA form, the CDR3 reads TGTGCCAGCACCCCGGGCAGGGGAGACTATGGCTACACCTTC. Supplemented by reference TRBV7-9 and TRBJ1-2, the full variable domain reads DTGVSQNPRHKITKRGQNVTFRCDPISEHNRLYWYRQTLGQGPEFLTYFQNEAQLEKSRLLSDRFSAERPKGSFSTLEIQRTEQGDSAMYLCASTPGRGDYGYTFGSGTRLTVV.